This T cell receptor beta chain was obtained from a study of blood T cell repertoires in COVID-19. Study context: Sites in the United States, Italy and Spain provided acute and convalescent COVID-19 samples. In each case, the material was cDNA or gDNA derived from T cells, B-cell-depleted T cells, or PBMCs.

The CDR3 contains 11 residues. The germline V and J ends were trimmed by 4 bases and 7 bases, with 7 bases remaining between them. Germline V gene data show CDR1 as MNHNY and CDR2 as SVGAGI (reference sequence). In the authors' workflow: The assay estimated nucleated cells by amplifying reference gene primers. Measured with immunoSEQ multiplex PCR; TCRdb has only the in-frame clones, and not every one. Clonal size and the V and J genes are those of that table, whereas D and trimming came from the DNA. In the table there are more than 200,000 clones, around 90% of which are singletons. Sample: peripheral blood. The V and J genes are TRBV6-6 and TRBJ1-1; D is uncertain. This receptor was obtained from a man between 18 and 29 years old with active or convalescent COVID-19. The CDR3 sequence: CASSSVVEAFF. CDR3 DNA sequence: TGTGCCAGCAGTTCCGTAGTTGAAGCTTTCTTT.